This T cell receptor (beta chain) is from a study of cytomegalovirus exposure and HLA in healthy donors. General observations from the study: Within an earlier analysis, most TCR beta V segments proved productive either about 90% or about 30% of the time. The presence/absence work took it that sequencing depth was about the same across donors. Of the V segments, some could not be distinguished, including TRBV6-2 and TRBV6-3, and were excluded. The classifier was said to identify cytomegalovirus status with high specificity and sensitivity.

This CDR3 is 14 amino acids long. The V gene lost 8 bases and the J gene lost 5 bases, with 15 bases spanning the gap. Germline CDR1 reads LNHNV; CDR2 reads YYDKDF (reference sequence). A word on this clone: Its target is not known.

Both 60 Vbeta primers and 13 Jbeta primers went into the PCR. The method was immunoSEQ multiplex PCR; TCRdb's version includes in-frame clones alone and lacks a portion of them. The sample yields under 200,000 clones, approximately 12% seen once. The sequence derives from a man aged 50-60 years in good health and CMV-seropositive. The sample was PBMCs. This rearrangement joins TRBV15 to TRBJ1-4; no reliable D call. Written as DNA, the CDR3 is TGTGCCACCTCCAATCGGGAGCCCAATGAAAAACTGTTTTTT. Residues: CATSNREPNEKLFF.